One TCR beta chain is described in this entry. Antigen: not known. The data belong to a study of T cell repertoires in cytomegalovirus infection. On the study more broadly: Researchers turned to recently identified HLA-C-restricted CMV epitopes as well as well-studied HLA-B-restricted ones. Indications came from public TCR beta signatures; they pointed to CMV infection and to a matching HLA type. Findings of the study overall: HLA-C-restricted, CMV-specific TCR beta clonotypes were dominant ex vivo. Carriers of CMV and the relevant HLA type were discriminated by public TCR beta frequency.

TCRdb redid the calling of the reads with MiXCR, one entry per CDR3 protein. The repertoire has 700,000 to 850,000 distinct CDR3 sequences, about 30% of them found once; the top ten carry about an eighth. The V gene's germline CDR1 is SNHLY and CDR2 FYNNEI. This CDR3 has 12 amino acids. The J gene is TRBJ2-7, the V gene TRBV2, with 14 bases identical to TRBD2. The sequenced sample was cultured CD8+ T cells from PBMCs, obtained from culture after CMV antigen stimulation. The clonotype originates from a human donor in good health (CMV status not recorded). Some clones in this sample may be carry-over from other donors' samples. The CDR3 DNA reads TGTGCCAGCAATCCAGGGACTAGCGGGGGCTCCGTC. This encodes CASNPGTSGGSV.